A single T cell receptor (beta chain) is shown here with its context. This clonotype came up a few times. Its antigen is still unknown. The sample holds no much larger clone one base away, and base qualities are not on file. V is pared back by 3 bases and J by 1 base, with 7 bases lying between the germline termini. CDR1 is given as SNHLY and CDR2 as FYNNEI, both from the germline V gene. CDR3 length: 13 amino acids, cysteine to phenylalanine. The read is trimmed to its CDR3 DNA, 39 bases read in frame from base 1. The sample comes from a study of T-cell memory formation after mild COVID-19 (dated by TCRdb to 2020 to 2022). Regarding the study in general: TCR sequence clusters from the two donors were largely donor specific. In two donors, T-cell clones that expanded and contracted after mild COVID-19 were tracked by sequencing TCRalpha and TCRbeta repertoires over time. Two young, previously healthy adult volunteers, one female and one male, were included in the cohort.

Ficoll-Paque density gradient centrifugation was the method used to isolate PBMCs. TCRdb lists the instrument as Illumina NovaSeq 6000. TCRalpha and TCRbeta cDNA libraries were constructed by 5'RACE with constant-segment primers, with sample barcodes and unique molecular identifiers being introduced. Trizol reagent was used to extract RNA from every sample. Amplification of the libraries took two PCR steps, and the second step added a second sample barcode plus Illumina TruSeq adapters. The libraries were sequenced on an Illumina NovaSeq using 2 x 150 bp paired-end reads. As for how the authors treated the data: With migec v1.2.7, reads were demultiplexed and then collapsed into UMI-guided consensus sequences. Using mixcr v2.1.11, UMI consensuses were aligned to TRA and TRB V and J templates and then assembled into clonotypes. Clonotypes were classified as expanded or contracted when called significant by both edgeR and NoisET, with noise models trained on biological replicates. For edgeR calls, a false discovery rate-adjusted p below 0.01 and a log2 fold-change threshold of 1 were applied. As an exploratory analysis of dynamics, max-normalized trajectories of the 1000 most abundant clonotypes were examined by PCA with hierarchical clustering. Each responding clone was given a CD4 or CD8 phenotype based on the CD4+ and CD8+ repertoires, which had been sequenced separately. TCRdb itself trimmed the public reads at Q25 with fastp, ran MiXCR and retained productive beta chains. Each record represents a unique CDR3 protein, reported with the most common genes and DNA among its rows. TCRdb, rather than the study authors, made the V and J calls. This sample has 270,000 or so distinct CDR3 sequences in its table, and around 17% of those were observed once. In total, the top ten clones hold approximately 20% of the sample.

The research as a whole found: Some responding clones were detected in pre-infection memory, which suggested that pre-existing cross-reactive memory T cells had joined the SARS-CoV-2 response. SARS-CoV-2 specificity was not confirmed for the second-wave clones peaking on day 37. Clones contracting from day 15 to 85 had balanced CD4/CD8 phenotypes, while a second wave expanding from day 15 to 37 was biased towards CD4+. The study included only a couple of mild cases, and larger cohorts that include severe cases with pre-infection samples were judged to be necessary. Contracting CD4+ clones were located mainly in the CM and EM memory subsets, whereas CD8+ clones were found to be enriched in EMRA.

The rearranged segments are TRBV2 and TRBJ2-7; the D gene assignment is ambiguous. The receptor was isolated from a man aged 18 to 29 who had mild COVID-19 (a few samples of this study predate the infection). The sample titles of this study are shuffled in the database, so cell type and time point are left out; the donor was told from shared clones. Sequences were obtained from PBMCs or a T cell subset sorted from them (not recorded which). Read as DNA, the sequence is TGTGCCAGCAGTGATCCCAGGTCCTACGAGCAGTACTTC. It translates to CASSDPRSYEQYF.